This TCR beta chain was obtained from a study of beta chain features in type 1 diabetes. The CDR3 extends over 14 amino acids. V lost 5 bases to trimming and J lost 1 base, with 11 bases between them. Germline-derived CDR1 and CDR2 are MNHEY and SMNVEV (reference sequence). Reverse transcription of all isolated RNA meant that expressed TCRB transcripts were sequenced. Libraries were prepared by immunoSEQ multiplex PCR; TCRdb keeps only in-frame clonotypes and omits some of them. The sample lists under 150,000 clones, 15% to 20% occurring once. This clone was seen many times. Its antigen remains unknown. Study-wide points: TCRB CDR3s from Type 1 diabetes patients were moderately but significantly shorter in all four CD4+ subsets.

The receptor was isolated from a man aged 18 to 30 with type 1 diabetes. Input material: central memory CD4+ T cells from blood. The chain couples TRBV27 to TRBJ1-1; no reliable D call. This chain's CDR3 is CASSLVAGNTEAFF. CDR3 DNA: TGTGCCAGCAGTCTGGTGGCCGGGAACACTGAAGCTTTCTTT.